The present T cell receptor beta chain was sequenced within a study of beta chain features in type 1 diabetes. Study at large: Patients looked much like healthy donors when it came to age, gender and cell yields.

A few counts support this clone. The antigen remains unidentified. Naive, central memory, regulatory and stem cell-like memory cells within the CD4+ compartment were sorted using CD45RO/CCR7/CD25/CD127/CD95/CD27. Each sorted population was over 98% pure. Germline V gene sequence: CDR1 KGHSH, CDR2 LQKENI. This CDR3 has 14 residues. Trimming shortened V by 4 bases and J by 7 bases, and 17 bases separated the two germline ends. Every bit of the isolated RNA underwent reverse transcription, so sequencing read expressed TCRB transcripts. The assay was immunoSEQ multiplex PCR, and TCRdb's table has in-frame clones only and misses some. The table includes fewer than 500,000 clones, 14% detected once. Study outcomes and limitations: VDJ junctions from patients with type 1 diabetes contained fewer insertions and more deletions.

The rearrangement links TRBV18 to TRBJ2-7; D may be TRBD2 (5 bases). The sample taken for sequencing was naive CD4+ T cells from blood. This clonotype was obtained from a man younger than 45 in good health. CDR3 amino acids: CASSLQTLAGEQYF. The CDR3 DNA is TGTGCCAGCTCACTACAAACCCTGGCGGGTGAGCAGTACTTC.